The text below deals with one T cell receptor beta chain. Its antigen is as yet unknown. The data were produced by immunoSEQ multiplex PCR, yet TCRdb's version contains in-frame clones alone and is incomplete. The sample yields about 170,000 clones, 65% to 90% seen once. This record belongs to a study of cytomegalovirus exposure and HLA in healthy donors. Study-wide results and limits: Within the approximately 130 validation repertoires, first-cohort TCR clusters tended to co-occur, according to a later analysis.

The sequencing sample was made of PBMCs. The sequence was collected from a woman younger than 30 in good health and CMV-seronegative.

CDR3 coding DNA: TGTGCCACCAGCAGTAAGCCCGGGACAGCGACCTTCTACGAGCAGTACTTC. This translates into CATSSKPGTATFYEQYF. The gene calls are TRBV15 and TRBJ2-7; 7 positions match TRBD1. Per germline, CDR1 LNHNV and CDR2 YYDKDF (reference sequence). Unmatched junction bases numbered 14, after V lost 3 bases and J lost 3 bases. The CDR3 covers 17 residues. The full variable domain, in which reference TRBV15 and TRBJ2-7 provide the parts outside the CDR3, is DAMVIQNPRYQVTQFGKPVTLSCSQTLNHNVMYWYQQKSSQAPKLLFHYYDKDFNNEADTPDNFQSRRPNTSFCFLDIRSPGLGDTAMYLCATSSKPGTATFYEQYFGPGTRLTVT.